Listed here are 31 T cell receptor beta chains from one sample, sequenced in a study of patients and donors after allogeneic stem cell transplantation. Each CDR3 protein is one row after TCRdb ran MiXCR on the RT-PCR reads. Of 57,000 or so distinct CDR3 sequences detected, about an eighth appear once; the ten largest clones hold approximately 33%. The sequencing sample was made of blood, either unsorted or a sorted T cell fraction (not recorded which). The receptor source for this set is a human donor who was either an allogeneic HSCT recipient or a stem cell or donor lymphocyte infusion donor (not recorded which). It is not recorded whose cells these are; they may come from a transplant donor.

This clonotype has more than one count but fewer than ten. The chain uses TRBV29-1 and TRBJ2-3, with no clear D. The CDR3 consists of 12 residues. Germline CDR1 SQVTM, CDR2 ANQGSEA. V gave up 5 bases and J gave up 6 bases, with 12 bases separating them. The CDR3 region has the DNA TGCAGCGTTCACTATATGGCCGATACGCAGTATTTT. Residues: CSVHYMADTQYF.

The chain employs TRBV29-1 and TRBJ2-7; 11 bases agree with TRBD1. Trimming at V came to 5 bases and at J to 3 bases, leaving 3 bases not matched to a gene. From germline, CDR1 is SQVTM and CDR2 ANQGSEA. CDR3 size: 13 residues. CDR3: CSVRTGGYYEQYF. The CDR3 region has the DNA TGCAGCGTTAGGACAGGGGGCTACTACGAGCAGTACTTC.

The sample holds many counts of this clonotype. This chain connects TRBV25-1 to TRBJ1-2; D might be TRBD1 (6 bases). The CDR3 totals 13 residues. The germline V gene has CDR1 MGHDK and CDR2 SYGVNS. The V end was cut by 7 bases, the J end by 7 bases, with 16 bases between. The CDR3 DNA is TGTGCCAGCACCTCATGGGGGGGGCCTGGCTACACCTTC. Translating it yields CASTSWGGPGYTF.

The J gene is TRBJ2-2, the V gene TRBV5-6; no clear D gene. Trimming removed 3 bases from V and 0 bases from J, with 15 bases in between. Per germline, CDR1 SGHDT and CDR2 YYEEEE. The CDR3 length is 17 residues. CDR3 DNA sequence: TGTGCCAGCAGCTCGCTTTCAGAGAATCCGAACACCGGGGAGCTGTTTTTT. Residues: CASSSLSENPNTGELFF. Combining the CDR3 with reference TRBV5-6 and TRBJ2-2 gives the whole variable domain DAGVTQSPTHLIKTRGQQVTLRCSPKSGHDTVSWYQQALGQGPQFIFQYYEEEERQRGNFPDRFSGHQFPNYSSELNVNALLLGDSALYLCASSSLSENPNTGELFFGEGSRLTVL.

This clonotype was seen many times. This chain connects TRBV5-1 to TRBJ2-7, with D possibly matching TRBD1 (6 bases). V lost 1 base and J 2 bases, leaving 16 bases between the germline ends. This CDR3 is 16 amino acids long. Germline loops: CDR1 SGHRS, CDR2 YFSETQ. The CDR3 coding sequence is TGCGCCAGCAGCTTGTATGAATGGGACAAGGCCTACGAGCAGTACTTC. It specifies CASSLYEWDKAYEQYF.

This clonotype was observed a few times. The chain recombines TRBV20-1 with TRBJ2-7; perhaps TRBD1 as D (6 bases). V shed 0 bases and J shed 4 bases, with 16 bases lying between them. Germline CDR1 is DFQATT and CDR2 is SNEGSKA (reference sequence). The CDR3 consists of 15 residues. The CDR3 protein is CSARDPDRTLYEQYF. CDR3 coding DNA: TGCAGTGCTAGAGATCCAGACAGGACACTATACGAGCAGTACTTC.

A few counts support this clonotype. This chain uses TRBV20-1 with TRBJ2-1; D is unresolved. Trimming removed 6 bases from V and 7 bases from J, with 4 bases in between. The germline CDR1 and CDR2 sequences are DFQATT and SNEGSKA (reference sequence). The CDR3 loop spans 9 amino acids. The CDR3 spells CSAQNEQFF. Here the CDR3 DNA reads TGCAGTGCGCAGAATGAGCAGTTCTTC.

Many counts were recorded for this clonotype. V usage is TRBV12-3 or TRBV12-4 and J usage is TRBJ1-1; TRBD1 matches 9 bases. J gave up 1 base and V 4 bases, and 1 base lay outside the gene matches. There are 14 residues in the CDR3. The CDR3 coding sequence is TGTGCCAGCAGTTCGGACAGGGGGAACACTGAAGCTTTCTTT. Translating it yields CASSSDRGNTEAFF.

This chain connects TRBV7-8 to TRBJ2-5; D gene uncertain. Trimming took off 0 bases at V and 4 bases at J, with 9 bases between the two ends. The CDR3 is 14 residues long. Germline V gives CDR1 SGHVS, CDR2 FQNEAQ. As DNA, the CDR3 is TGTGCCAGCAGCTTAGCGTCACATTTAGAGACCCAGTACTTC. Encoded protein: CASSLASHLETQYF.

In its sample, this clonotype was seen a few times. The chain joins TRBV6-5 to TRBJ2-2; weak D call: TRBD2 (6 bases). This CDR3 is built from 15 residues. Trimming took 4 bases from V and 4 from J, leaving 13 bases between them. Looked up from germline, CDR1 is MNHEY and CDR2 is SVGAGI. CDR3 DNA sequence: TGTGCCAGCAGTTTGTCTAGCGAAGGCACCGGGGAGCTGTTTTTT. This codes for CASSLSSEGTGELFF.

The CDR3, as DNA: TGTGCCAGCAGCGTAGGTGCAGGGGGCGGGAATGAGCAGTTCTTC. Protein: CASSVGAGGGNEQFF. The chain recombines TRBV9 with TRBJ2-1; 8 nucleotides align to TRBD1. The CDR3 runs to 15 residues. Germline-derived CDR1 and CDR2 are SGDLS and YYNGEE. Trimming took 0 bases from V and 7 from J; bases not matched to a gene: 6.

This clonotype was counted ten times or more. The V call is TRBV28, the J call TRBJ1-2; 7 positions match TRBD1. The junction had 9 bases not matched to a gene; V was cut back by 4 bases and J by 7 bases. The V gene's germline CDR1 is MDHEN and CDR2 SYDVKM. This CDR3 comprises 14 residues. The CDR3 spells CASSSTGWSAGYTF. The CDR3 DNA sequence: TGTGCCAGCAGTTCGACAGGGTGGAGTGCTGGCTACACCTTC.

The rearrangement joins TRBV29-1 to TRBJ2-5; 11 bases align to TRBD1. The CDR3 is 13 amino acids. Germline values: CDR1 SQVTM, CDR2 ANQGSEA. Trimming cost V 6 bases and J 2 bases; bases outside gene matches: 2. The CDR3 DNA reads TGCAGCGTCGGGACAGGGGGACAAGAGACCCAGTACTTC. Protein: CSVGTGGQETQYF.

This chain joins TRBV6-5 and TRBJ2-5, with D tentatively TRBD2 (5 bases). V was trimmed by 6 bases and J by 2 bases, leaving 19 bases between them. The CDR3 is made up of 16 amino acids. Germline V gives CDR1 MNHEY, CDR2 SVGAGI. Here the CDR3 DNA reads TGTGCCAGCAGGGACTTCCCTGGAGGCGCGCAAGAGACCCAGTACTTC. Translating gives CASRDFPGGAQETQYF.

In this sample, this clonotype turned up a few times. This rearrangement joins TRBV27 to TRBJ1-1; D is uncertain. The CDR3 covers 13 residues. Trimming cost V 2 bases and J 5 bases, with 9 bases left between them. Germline V lookup: CDR1 MNHEY, CDR2 SMNVEV (reference sequence). In nucleotides, the CDR3 is TGTGCCAGCAGTTTAGCAGTTGGGACTGAAGCTTTCTTT. Its translation is CASSLAVGTEAFF.

This clonotype was detected a few times. The V call is TRBV20-1, the J call TRBJ2-6; D might be TRBD1 or TRBD2, each matching 5 bases. The CDR3 spans 14 residues. From germline, CDR1 is DFQATT and CDR2 SNEGSKA (reference sequence). Between the trimmed V and J ends, which lost 1 base and 4 bases, there was a span of 8 bases. CDR3 region: CSARAGRGANVLTF. The DNA of the CDR3 is TGCAGTGCTAGAGCAGGGAGAGGGGCCAACGTCCTGACTTTC.

This chain connects TRBV14 to TRBJ2-7; D is ambiguous. V was clipped by 1 base and J by 2 bases, with 9 bases between them. The CDR3 covers 14 residues. Per the germline V gene, CDR1 is SGHDN and CDR2 is FVKESK. CDR3 sequence (DNA): TGTGCCAGCAGCCAAGTCGGTACAGCCTACGAGCAGTACTTC. Encoded protein: CASSQVGTAYEQYF.

The chain has TRBV27 and TRBJ2-5, with TRBD1 matching over 12 bases. CDR1 MNHEY and CDR2 SMNVEV come from the germline V gene (reference sequence). CDR3 length equals 16 residues. Unmatched junction bases numbered 6, after V lost 3 bases and J lost 4 bases. The CDR3 nucleotides read TGTGCCAGCAGTTTGGGGGACAGGGGGCGCCGAGAGACCCAGTACTTC. Translated, it gives CASSLGDRGRRETQYF.

The rearrangement joins TRBV24-1 to TRBJ1-2, with 9 bases matching TRBD1. Germline loops: CDR1 KGHDR, CDR2 SFDVKD. The CDR3 has 17 amino acids. V shed 4 bases and J 3 bases; nucleotides not matched to a gene: 11. CDR3 sequence reads: CATSDPDRGSLYYGYTF. The DNA for the CDR3 is TGTGCCACCAGTGACCCGGACAGGGGCTCCCTTTACTATGGCTACACCTTC.

This clonotype came up many times. V gene TRBV12-3 or TRBV12-4 combines with J gene TRBJ1-2; D is ambiguous. Trimming pared 7 bases from V and 1 base from J, leaving 13 bases between. The CDR3 runs to 14 residues. CDR3 coding DNA: TGTGCCAGCAACTCGCACGGATTTAACTATGGCTACACCTTC. Translating gives CASNSHGFNYGYTF.

The V gene is TRBV12-3 or TRBV12-4, the J gene TRBJ2-1; 7 nucleotides agree with TRBD2. Unmatched junction bases numbered 17, after V lost 6 bases and J lost 6 bases. The length of the CDR3 is 17 residues. In nucleotides, the CDR3 is TGTGCCAGCAGCGCTTCCCCCGGGAGCGGGGCTAGCAATGAGCAGTTCTTC. Its protein product is CASSASPGSGASNEQFF.

This chain uses TRBV10-3 with TRBJ2-7; 7 positions agree with TRBD2. Germline assignment: CDR1 ENHRY and CDR2 SYGVKD. V lost 0 bases to trimming and J lost 2 bases; unmatched junction nucleotides: 7. CDR3 length: 16 amino acids. Here the CDR3 reads CAISESVAGGAYEQYF. CDR3 DNA: TGTGCCATCAGTGAGTCGGTAGCGGGTGGAGCCTACGAGCAGTACTTC.

This clonotype was recorded at least ten times. This chain connects TRBV27 to TRBJ1-1; unclear D gene. V was shortened by 2 bases and J by 0 bases, with 7 bases between the two germline ends. The CDR3 runs 14 residues. Germline V gene lookup returns CDR1 MNHEY and CDR2 SMNVEV (reference sequence). Here the CDR3 DNA reads TGTGCCAGCAGTTTAATGGCAATGAACACTGAAGCTTTCTTT. Protein sequence: CASSLMAMNTEAFF.

V and J are TRBV25-1 and TRBJ2-1; D is uncertain. The CDR3 length is 14 residues. V was pared by 6 bases and J by 0 bases, with 9 bases between. Germline loops: CDR1 MGHDK, CDR2 SYGVNS. The CDR3 sequence: CASSPSSSYNEQFF. In DNA, the CDR3 is TGTGCCAGCAGCCCCTCTAGCTCCTACAATGAGCAGTTCTTC. The full variable domain, its missing parts supplied by reference TRBV25-1 and TRBJ2-1, is EADIYQTPRYLVIGTGKKITLECSQTMGHDKMYWYQQDPGMELHLIHYSYGVNSTEKGDLSSESTVSRIRTEHFPLTLESARPSHTSQYLCASSPSSSYNEQFFGPGTRLTVL.

This clonotype was detected a few times. The chain combines TRBV12-3 or TRBV12-4 with TRBJ2-1; no definite D call. V shed 4 bases and J shed 5 bases, with 9 bases lying between them. CDR3 length equals 13 residues. As DNA, the CDR3 is TGTGCCAGCAGTTCCTACACCGACAATGAGCAGTTCTTC. It is translated as CASSSYTDNEQFF.

This clonotype appeared many times. The V gene is TRBV6-1, the J gene TRBJ1-3; D might be TRBD1 (6 bases). The V and J ends lost 5 bases and 4 bases respectively, with 18 bases between them. The CDR3 is made up of 16 amino acids. Germline loops: CDR1 MNHNS, CDR2 SASEGT. The chain's CDR3 is CASSSGQVLPGNTIYF. CDR3 sequence (DNA): TGTGCCAGCAGTTCGGGACAAGTCCTACCGGGAAACACCATATATTTT.

This clonotype has ten or more counts. The chain is built from TRBV29-1 and TRBJ2-7, with 7 positions matching TRBD1. Germline loops: CDR1 SQVTM, CDR2 ANQGSEA. V was pared by 6 bases and J by 5 bases, with 10 bases of the junction left unmatched. The CDR3 length is 13 residues. CDR3 region: CSVGVTGNHEQYF. The CDR3 DNA reads as TGCAGCGTGGGGGTGACAGGGAATCACGAGCAGTACTTC.

This clonotype was recorded a few times. This chain connects TRBV27 to TRBJ2-7; 7 bases are shared with TRBD1. Trimming at V came to 6 bases and at J to 3 bases, leaving 8 bases not matched to a gene. Germline V gene lookup returns CDR1 MNHEY and CDR2 SMNVEV (reference sequence). The CDR3 has 14 residues. The CDR3 sequence: CASSQTGSGYEQYF. CDR3 nucleotides: TGTGCCAGCAGCCAGACAGGGTCCGGCTACGAGCAGTACTTC.

The chain recombines TRBV5-1 with TRBJ2-1; 9 bases map to TRBD2. The CDR3 consists of 18 residues. V was pared by 0 bases and J by 0 bases, with 7 bases of the junction left unmatched. The V gene's germline CDR1 is SGHRS and CDR2 YFSETQ. The chain's CDR3 is CASSLEGTSPSSYNEQFF. The CDR3 nucleotides are TGCGCCAGCAGCTTGGAAGGGACTAGCCCGAGCTCCTACAATGAGCAGTTCTTC.

This clonotype was observed a handful of times. This chain joins TRBV9 and TRBJ2-7, with 10 bases matching TRBD2. The V gene's germline CDR1 is SGDLS and CDR2 YYNGEE. This CDR3 is built from 16 residues. V gave up 0 bases and J gave up 0 bases; unmatched junction bases: 3. In DNA, the CDR3 is TGTGCCAGCAGCGTAGCTAGCGGGAGACCCTCCTACGAGCAGTACTTC. Translation gives CASSVASGRPSYEQYF. The whole variable domain, filled in from reference TRBV9 and TRBJ2-7, reads DSGVTQTPKHLITATGQRVTLRCSPRSGDLSVYWYQQSLDQGLQFLIQYYNGEERAKGNILERFSAQQFPDLHSELNLSSLELGDSALYFCASSVASGRPSYEQYFGPGTRLTVT.

Only a few counts were recorded for this clonotype. CDR3 in DNA: TGTGCCAGCAGGGCCGGGAACCTTCACCACGAGCAGTACTTC. Protein product: CASRAGNLHHEQYF. The chain is built from TRBV21-1 and TRBJ2-7; TRBD1, the D gene given by the table, was not confirmed from the DNA. TRBV21-1 is given as a pseudogene. CDR3 size: 14 residues.